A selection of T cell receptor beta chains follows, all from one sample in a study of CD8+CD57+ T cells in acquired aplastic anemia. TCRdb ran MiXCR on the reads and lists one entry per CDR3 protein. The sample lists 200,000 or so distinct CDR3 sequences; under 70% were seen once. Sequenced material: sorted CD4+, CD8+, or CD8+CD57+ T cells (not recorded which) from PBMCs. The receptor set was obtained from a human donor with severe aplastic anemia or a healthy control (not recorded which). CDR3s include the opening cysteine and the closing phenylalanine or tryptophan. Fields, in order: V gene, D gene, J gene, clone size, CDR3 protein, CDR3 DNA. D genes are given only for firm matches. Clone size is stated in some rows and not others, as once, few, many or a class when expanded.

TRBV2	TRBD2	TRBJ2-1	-	CASRLAGYNEQFF	TGTGCCAGCAGACTAGCGGGGTACAATGAGCAGTTCTTC
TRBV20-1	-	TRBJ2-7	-	CSARVIGGPGYF	TGCAGTGCTAGAGTCATAGGGGGGCCGGGGTACTTC
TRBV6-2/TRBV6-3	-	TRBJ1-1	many	CASSLRGYGTEAFF	TGTGCCAGCAGTCTGAGGGGGTATGGCACTGAAGCTTTCTTT
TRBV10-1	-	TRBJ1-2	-	CASSEDRTPNYGYTF	TGCGCCAGCAGTGAGGACAGGACCCCTAACTATGGCTACACCTTC
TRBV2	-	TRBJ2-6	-	CASRRGLGANVLTF	TGTGCCAGCAGAAGGGGCCTCGGGGCCAACGTCCTGACTTTC
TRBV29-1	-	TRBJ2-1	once	CSVEVAANERFF	TGCAGCGTTGAAGTGGCCGCCAATGAGCGGTTCTTC
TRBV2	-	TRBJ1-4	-	CASSGGGSNEKLFF	TGTGCCAGCAGTGGAGGGGGGTCCAATGAAAAACTGTTTTTT
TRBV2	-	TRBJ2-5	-	CASSPSGVRETQYF	TGTGCCAGCAGCCCCAGTGGGGTGAGGGAGACCCAGTACTTC
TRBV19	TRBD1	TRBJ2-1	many	CASSISTGGYYNEQFF	TGTGCCAGTAGTATCTCGACAGGGGGCTACTACAATGAGCAGTTCTTC
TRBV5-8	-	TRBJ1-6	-	CASSLDPSPLHF	TGTGCCAGCAGCTTGGATCCTTCACCCCTCCACTTT
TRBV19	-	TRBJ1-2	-	CASSIGLADYGYTF	TGTGCCAGTAGTATAGGGCTGGCGGACTATGGCTACACCTTC
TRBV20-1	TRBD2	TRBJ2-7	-	CSVKRDYFYEQYF	TGCAGTGTTAAGCGGGATTACTTCTACGAGCAGTACTTC
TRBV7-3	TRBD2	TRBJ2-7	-	CASSPSRERSYEQYF	TGTGCCAGCAGCCCCTCGCGGGAGAGGTCCTACGAGCAGTACTTC
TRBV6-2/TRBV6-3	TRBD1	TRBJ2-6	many	CASSSQGDSGANVLTF	TGTGCCAGCAGTTCCCAGGGGGACTCTGGGGCCAACGTCCTGACTTTC
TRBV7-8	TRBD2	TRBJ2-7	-	CASSFREGAYEQYF	TGTGCCAGCAGCTTTCGGGAGGGGGCCTACGAGCAGTACTTC
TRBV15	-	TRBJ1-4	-	CATSRKAGTANEKLFF	TGTGCCACCAGCAGAAAAGCCGGGACGGCTAATGAAAAACTGTTTTTT
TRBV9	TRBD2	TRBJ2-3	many	CASGLSGGRTDTQYF	TGTGCCAGCGGTCTTAGCGGGGGCCGCACAGATACGCAGTATTTT
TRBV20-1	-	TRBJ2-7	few	CSARDQGGYEQYF	TGCAGTGCTAGAGATCAGGGGGGTTACGAGCAGTACTTC
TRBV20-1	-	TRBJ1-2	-	CSARPVGEANYGYTF	TGCAGTGCTAGACCTGTGGGGGAAGCTAACTATGGCTACACCTTC
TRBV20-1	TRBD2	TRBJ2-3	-	CSARTSGSWDTQYF	TGCAGTGCTAGGACTAGCGGGAGTTGGGATACGCAGTATTTT
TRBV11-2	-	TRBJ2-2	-	CASTLHSPNTGELFF	TGTGCCAGCACCCTTCATTCACCGAACACCGGGGAGCTGTTTTTT
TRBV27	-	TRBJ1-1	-	CASSTGPTEAFF	TGTGCCAGCAGCACAGGGCCCACTGAAGCTTTCTTT
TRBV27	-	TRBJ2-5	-	CASSLQGALYF	TGTGCCAGCAGCTTACAGGGTGCCCTGTACTTC
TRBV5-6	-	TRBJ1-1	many	CASSPGTVEAFF	TGTGCCAGCAGCCCAGGGACGGTTGAAGCTTTCTTT
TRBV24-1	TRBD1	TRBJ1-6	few	CATSDLDRNNSPLHF	TGTGCCACCAGTGACTTGGACAGGAATAATTCACCCCTCCACTTT